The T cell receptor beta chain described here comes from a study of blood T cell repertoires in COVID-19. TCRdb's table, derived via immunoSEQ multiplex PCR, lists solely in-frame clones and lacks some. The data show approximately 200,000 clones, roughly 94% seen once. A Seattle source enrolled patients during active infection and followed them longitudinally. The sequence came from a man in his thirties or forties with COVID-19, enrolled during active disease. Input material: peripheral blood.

The DNA for the CDR3 is TGTGCCAGCCAGGGACTAGCGGGGAGCACCGGGGAGCTGTTTTTT. Protein product: CASQGLAGSTGELFF. This chain joins TRBV27 and TRBJ2-2, with 13 bases aligning to TRBD2. Germline CDR1 MNHEY, CDR2 SMNVEV (reference sequence). J gave up 4 bases and V 8 bases, and 4 bases lay outside the gene matches. The CDR3 extends over 15 amino acids.